This TCR beta chain was captured in a study of OX40 agonist ivuxolimab in advanced cancers. Study-level findings and limits: More expanded clones were seen, on average, in CD8+ T cells than in CD4+.

The CDR3 runs 13 residues. Germline V gene data show CDR1 as SEHNR and CDR2 as FQNEAQ (reference sequence). Trimming pared 1 base from V and 6 bases from J, leaving 9 bases between. If patients had autoimmune disease history or systemic immunosuppression, they were excluded. Produced via immunoSEQ multiplex PCR; TCRdb's table is partial and in-frame only. Of some 14,000 clones listed, approximately 80% were seen once; the top ten hold about 35%. A word on this clone: Its antigen is undetermined.

The material was CD4+ or CD8+ T cells sorted from blood, obtained in a trial of the OX40 agonist ivuxolimab. V gene TRBV7-9 combines with J gene TRBJ1-1; no reliable D call. This receptor was obtained from an adult with an advanced solid tumor such as melanoma, head and neck, liver or kidney cancer. CDR3 region: CASSLVGRSEAFF. CDR3 coding DNA: TGTGCCAGCAGCTTAGTAGGTAGGTCTGAAGCTTTCTTT.